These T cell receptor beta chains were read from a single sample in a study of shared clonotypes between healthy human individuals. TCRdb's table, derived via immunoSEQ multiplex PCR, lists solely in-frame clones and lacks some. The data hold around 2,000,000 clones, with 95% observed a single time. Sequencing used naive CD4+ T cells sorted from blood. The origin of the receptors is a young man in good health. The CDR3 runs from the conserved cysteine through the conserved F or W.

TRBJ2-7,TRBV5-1,CASSPGQYYEQYF
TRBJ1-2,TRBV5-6,CASSSWTVVNYGYTF
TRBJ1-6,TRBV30,CAWSPSPQSPLHF
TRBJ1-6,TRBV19,CASSIRPGRLSSYNSPLHF
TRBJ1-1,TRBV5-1,CASSPTGRRNTEAFF
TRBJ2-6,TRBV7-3,CASSLGGSSGANVLTF
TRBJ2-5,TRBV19,CASSGTALGETQYF
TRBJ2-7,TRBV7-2,CASSPSFEQYF
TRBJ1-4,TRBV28,CASSSTGKRNEKLFF
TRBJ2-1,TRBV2,CASKASESSYNEQFF
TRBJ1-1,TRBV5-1,CASSYGTGITEAFF
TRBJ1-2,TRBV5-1,CASSLGDRGYGYTF
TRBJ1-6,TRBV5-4,CASSLDGNNSPLHF
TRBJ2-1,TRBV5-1,CASSLFAGGTYNEQFF
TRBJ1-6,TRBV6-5,CASSYSDRDNSPLHF
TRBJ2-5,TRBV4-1,CASSQDEARSETQYF
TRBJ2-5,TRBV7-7,CASSQDRQETQYF
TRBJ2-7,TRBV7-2,CASSLRTSSYEQYF
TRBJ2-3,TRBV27,CASSLLASGEGYSDTQYF
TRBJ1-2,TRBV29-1,CSVGFPTGTNYGYTF